The 27 T cell receptor beta chains below all came from one sample that was sequenced in a study of brain T cells in children with intractable seizures. Only in-frame clones appear in the TCRdb table, and some are missing; sequencing was by immunoSEQ multiplex PCR. The sample holds tens of thousands of clones, about 92% seen once. The source was peripheral blood, collected at surgery. These receptors originate from a boy younger than two with tuberous sclerosis and intractable seizures.

The count of this clone is one. This chain links TRBV9 with TRBJ2-1; D might be TRBD2 (6 bases). V was cut by 0 bases and J by 8 bases, with 12 bases left in between. Germline CDR1 and CDR2: SGDLS and YYNGEE. This CDR3 has 14 amino acids. CDR3 loop: CASSVGRERDEQFF. CDR3 in DNA: TGTGCCAGCAGCGTAGGGCGGGAAAGGGATGAGCAGTTCTTC.

V usage is TRBV5-1 and J usage is TRBJ2-5; possibly TRBD1 or TRBD2 for D (6 bases each). Trimming shortened V by 0 bases and J by 5 bases, and 11 bases separated the two germline ends. CDR3 length: 14 residues. CDR1 is SGHRS and CDR2 is YFSETQ in the germline V gene. This chain's CDR3 is CASSLGGGLETQYF. DNA of the CDR3: TGCGCCAGCAGCTTGGGTGGGGGGCTCGAGACCCAGTACTTC.

In this sample, this clone turned up a few times. The rearrangement joins TRBV28 to TRBJ1-1, with 7 positions matching TRBD1. V lost 3 bases and J lost 4; bases outside the gene matches: 8. Germline CDR1 is MDHEN and CDR2 is SYDVKM. CDR3 length equals 15 residues. This CDR3 is CASSFPEGAFTEAFF. CDR3 in DNA: TGTGCCAGCAGTTTCCCCGAGGGGGCGTTCACTGAAGCTTTCTTT.

The CDR3 DNA follows: TGTGCCACCGGGCTAGCGGGAACAGATACGCAGTATTTT. Translated: CATGLAGTDTQYF. The V gene is TRBV12-3 or TRBV12-4, the J gene TRBJ2-3; the match to TRBD2 covers 9 bases. Germline trimming cut 10 bases from V and 3 bases from J; bases unmatched to any gene: 5. This CDR3 has 13 amino acids.

The V gene is TRBV2, the J gene TRBJ1-4; 8 bases line up with TRBD1. The trim removed 5 bases at V and 3 bases at J, leaving 11 bases unmatched. Germline V gives CDR1 SNHLY, CDR2 FYNNEI. CDR3 length: 17 amino acids. In nucleotides, the CDR3 is TGTGCCAGCAGTAAGGCTGACCAGGGGGCCGCTAATGAAAAACTGTTTTTT. It codes for CASSKADQGAANEKLFF.

The CDR3 nucleotides read TGTGCCAGCAGTGGGACAGAACTTCAGCCCCAGCATTTT. Protein sequence: CASSGTELQPQHF. This chain uses TRBV2 with TRBJ1-5; D is possibly TRBD1 (6 bases). CDR3 length equals 13 residues. With 4 bases removed from V and 6 bases from J, the gap between germline ends came to 10 bases. Germline-derived CDR1 and CDR2 are SNHLY and FYNNEI. Full variable domain (missing parts from reference TRBV2 and TRBJ1-5): EPEVTQTPSHQVTQMGQEVILRCVPISNHLYFYWYRQILGQKVEFLVSFYNNEISEKSEIFDDQFSVERPDGSNFTLKIRSTKLEDSAMYFCASSGTELQPQHFGDGTRLSIL.

This rearrangement joins TRBV7-2 to TRBJ2-7; D call uncertain. Deletions cut 4 bases from V and 2 bases from J, with 6 bases between. Germline V gene lookup returns CDR1 SGHTA and CDR2 FQGNSA. This CDR3 is 12 amino acids long. The CDR3 DNA follows: TGTGCCAGCAGCTCCGGACCCTACGAGCAGTACTTC. Protein: CASSSGPYEQYF.

The chain couples TRBV10-3 to TRBJ2-3; TRBD2 matches at 11 bases. CDR1 is ENHRY and CDR2 is SYGVKD in the germline V gene. Trimming at V came to 6 bases and at J to 2 bases, leaving 4 bases not matched to a gene. This CDR3 contains 15 residues. CDR3 bases: TGTGCCATCAGGTTAGCGGGAGGGCCCACAGATACGCAGTATTTT. Its translation is CAIRLAGGPTDTQYF.

V is TRBV9 and J is TRBJ1-5; D is unresolved. Trimming left V 0 bases short and J 0 bases short, with 10 bases between. The CDR3 length is 16 residues. The germline V gene has CDR1 SGDLS and CDR2 YYNGEE. The CDR3 coding sequence is TGTGCCAGCAGCGTAGTGCGAGGGTATAGCAATCAGCCCCAGCATTTT. As protein: CASSVVRGYSNQPQHF.

The rearrangement links TRBV6-5 to TRBJ2-5; 11 bases fit TRBD2. CDR1 and CDR2 (germline): MNHEY, SVGAGI. The CDR3 is made up of 13 amino acids. J was trimmed by 4 bases and V by 10 bases; bases with no gene match: 5. CDR3 sequence (DNA): TGTGCCACCAAAACTAGCGGGAGAGAGACCCAGTACTTC. Translating gives CATKTSGRETQYF.

The chain combines TRBV5-1 with TRBJ2-1; 8 bases fit TRBD2. V shed 4 bases and J 0 bases; nucleotides not matched to a gene: 6. In germline, CDR1 is SGHRS, CDR2 YFSETQ. CDR3 length equals 16 residues. CDR3 nucleotides: TGCGCCAGCAGCCCCACTAGCGGTAGCTCCTACAATGAGCAGTTCTTC. Protein product: CASSPTSGSSYNEQFF.

This chain connects TRBV6-5 to TRBJ2-5, with 7 positions matching TRBD2. This CDR3 has 14 amino acids. In germline, CDR1 is MNHEY, CDR2 SVGAGI. Trimming cost V 2 bases and J 5 bases; bases outside gene matches: 5. The chain's CDR3 is CASSYVGGVETQYF. The DNA for the CDR3 is TGTGCCAGCAGTTACGTGGGAGGGGTGGAGACCCAGTACTTC.

The chain links TRBV7-9 to TRBJ1-3; D not resolved. Germline CDR1 is SEHNR and CDR2 is FQNEAQ (reference sequence). CDR3 length equals 15 residues. V was shortened by 5 bases and J by 0 bases, with 11 bases between the two germline ends. The CDR3 DNA is TGTGCCAGCAGCGAAAAAAGCCGCTCTGGAAACACCATATATTTT. Amino acid sequence: CASSEKSRSGNTIYF.

The rearrangement joins TRBV25-1 to TRBJ1-1, with 7 positions matching TRBD1. The CDR3 is 15 residues long. J was trimmed by 4 bases and V by 5 bases; bases with no gene match: 10. Germline CDR1 and CDR2: MGHDK and SYGVNS. The CDR3 sequence: CASSLRDSFFTEAFF. The CDR3 bases are TGTGCCAGCAGTCTAAGGGACAGTTTCTTCACTGAAGCTTTCTTT.

V usage is TRBV5-1 and J usage is TRBJ2-4; a weak D match, TRBD2 (6 bases). The CDR3 is made up of 14 amino acids. Looked up from germline, CDR1 is SGHRS and CDR2 is YFSETQ. The germline V and J ends were trimmed by 0 bases and 9 bases, with 13 bases remaining between them. The CDR3 DNA is TGCGCCAGCAGCTTGGAAACCGGGACTGTCATTCAGTACTTC. It encodes CASSLETGTVIQYF.

Only a few counts were recorded for this clone. CDR3 bases: TGTGCCAGCAGCCAAGATCCAGGGGGTACCAATGAGCAGTTCTTC. Amino acids: CASSQDPGGTNEQFF. J is TRBJ2-1 and V is TRBV3-1 (or the pseudogene TRBV3-2); 7 nucleotides agree with TRBD1. Germline loops: CDR1 LGHDT, CDR2 YNNKEL (reference sequence). The CDR3 covers 15 residues. V was pared by 0 bases and J by 6 bases, with 5 bases of the junction left unmatched.

This chain links TRBV6-6 with TRBJ1-1; no clear D. The CDR3 has 15 residues. Germline V gives CDR1 MNHNY, CDR2 SVGAGI (reference sequence). V shed 6 bases and J shed 0 bases, with 14 bases lying between them. This chain's CDR3 is CASRVDRRMNTEAFF. For the CDR3, the DNA is TGTGCCAGCAGAGTGGACCGACGCATGAACACTGAAGCTTTCTTT.

The chain joins TRBV7-9 to TRBJ2-3; D may be TRBD2 (6 bases). CDR3 size: 16 residues. CDR1 is SEHNR, CDR2 FQNEAQ, per germline (reference sequence). V gave up 4 bases and J gave up 2 bases, with 16 bases separating them. The CDR3 is CASSYGGNPATDTQYF. Written as DNA, the CDR3 is TGTGCCAGCAGCTACGGAGGGAACCCAGCCACAGATACGCAGTATTTT.

This clone was seen once. J is TRBJ2-4 and V is TRBV6-4, with D possibly matching TRBD2 (6 bases). This CDR3 has 18 residues. Per germline, CDR1 MRHNA and CDR2 SNTAGT. V was cut by 2 bases and J by 13 bases, with 30 bases left in between. The CDR3 sequence is CASSDPRRRQQEGFAQYF. As DNA, the CDR3 is TGTGCCAGCAGTGACCCTCGGAGACGTCAACAGGAGGGGTTCGCCCAGTACTTC.

The chain is built from TRBV4-2 and TRBJ2-3; TRBD2 matches at 8 bases. V was clipped by 3 bases and J by 6 bases; unmatched bases: 11. The germline V gene encodes CDR1 LGHNA and CDR2 YNFKEQ. This CDR3 is 16 amino acids long. The CDR3 protein is CASSHPLSGSRDTQYF. In DNA form, the CDR3 reads TGTGCCAGCAGCCACCCCCTCAGCGGGAGTAGGGATACGCAGTATTTT.

The chain recombines TRBV11-2 with TRBJ2-1; the match to TRBD2 covers 8 bases. The V gene's germline CDR1 is SGHAT and CDR2 FQNNGV. The V segment lost 2 bases and the J segment 8 bases; nucleotides outside the gene matches: 11. This CDR3 contains 16 residues. DNA of the CDR3: TGTGCCAGCAGCTTAATTGTGTTGCGGGGGGAGGATGAGCAGTTCTTC. This translates into CASSLIVLRGEDEQFF.

This rearrangement joins TRBV12-5 to TRBJ1-2, with D unclear. The CDR3 covers 13 residues. Germline V gene sequence: CDR1 LGHNT, CDR2 FRNRAP. Trimming took off 6 bases at V and 8 bases at J, with 16 bases between the two ends. The CDR3 here is CASGPWGSPGYTF. The CDR3, as DNA: TGTGCTAGTGGCCCCTGGGGAAGTCCGGGCTACACCTTC.

The rearrangement uses TRBV19 and TRBJ1-1; D gene uncertain. Trimming shortened V by 3 bases and J by 4 bases, and 9 bases separated the two germline ends. The CDR3 totals 13 residues. Germline V CDR1 and CDR2: LNHDA, SQIVND (reference sequence). The CDR3 coding sequence is TGTGCCAGTAGTATTGGGAGCGGCACTGAAGCTTTCTTT. As protein: CASSIGSGTEAFF.

The chain employs TRBV30 and TRBJ1-2, with D perhaps TRBD1 (6 bases). Per the germline V gene, CDR1 is GTSNPN and CDR2 is SVGIG (reference sequence). V lost 3 bases and J lost 4, with 15 bases in between. The length of the CDR3 is 14 residues. CDR3 amino acids: CAWRPSDRGYGYTF. The CDR3 DNA follows: TGTGCCTGGAGACCTTCGGACAGAGGCTATGGCTACACCTTC.

CDR3 coding DNA: TGTGCCAGCAGCTCCAGGGCCACCGGGGAGCTGTTTTTT. Translation gives CASSSRATGELFF. V and J are TRBV9 and TRBJ2-2; tentative D call: TRBD1 (5 bases). The CDR3 has 13 amino acids. CDR1 and CDR2 from the germline V gene are SGDLS and YYNGEE. Trimming removed 4 bases from V and 4 bases from J, with 8 bases in between.

This sequence joins TRBV19 and TRBJ1-2; D may be TRBD1 (6 bases). Germline loops: CDR1 LNHDA, CDR2 SQIVND (reference sequence). There are 14 residues in the CDR3. V shed 7 bases and J shed 4 bases, with 16 bases lying between them. As DNA, the CDR3 is TGTGCCAGTAAAGGACAGCACTCTTCCTATGGCTACACCTTC. This translates into CASKGQHSSYGYTF. The variable domain in full, completed from reference TRBV19 and TRBJ1-2, reads DGGITQSPKYLFRKEGQNVTLSCEQNLNHDAMYWYRQDPGQGLRLIYYSQIVNDFQKGDIAEGYSVSREKKESFPLTVTSAQKNPTAFYLCASKGQHSSYGYTFGSGTRLTVV.

This clone was seen more than once but under ten times. This rearrangement joins TRBV30 to TRBJ1-5, with D perhaps TRBD1 (5 bases). There are 16 residues in the CDR3. Germline V gives CDR1 GTSNPN, CDR2 SVGIG (reference sequence). V gave up 0 bases and J gave up 4 bases, with 16 bases separating them. The DNA for the CDR3 is TGTGCCTGGAGTGTCCCATGGGGCAGGGTTAATCAGCCCCAGCATTTT. The encoded protein is CAWSVPWGRVNQPQHF.